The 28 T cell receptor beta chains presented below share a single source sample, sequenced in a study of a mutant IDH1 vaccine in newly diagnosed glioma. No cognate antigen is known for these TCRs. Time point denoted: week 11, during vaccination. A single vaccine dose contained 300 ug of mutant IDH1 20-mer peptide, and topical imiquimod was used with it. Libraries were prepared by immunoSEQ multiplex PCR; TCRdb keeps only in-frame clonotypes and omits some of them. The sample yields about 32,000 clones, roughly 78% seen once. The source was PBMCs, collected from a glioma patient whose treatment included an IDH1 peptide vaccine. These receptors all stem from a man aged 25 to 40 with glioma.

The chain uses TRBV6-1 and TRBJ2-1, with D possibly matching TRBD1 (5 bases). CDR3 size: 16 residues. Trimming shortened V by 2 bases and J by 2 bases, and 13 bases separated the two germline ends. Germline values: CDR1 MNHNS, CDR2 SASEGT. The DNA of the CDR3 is TGTGCCAGCAGTGAATACGGGCAGGGCCCCTACAATGAGCAGTTCTTC. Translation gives CASSEYGQGPYNEQFF.

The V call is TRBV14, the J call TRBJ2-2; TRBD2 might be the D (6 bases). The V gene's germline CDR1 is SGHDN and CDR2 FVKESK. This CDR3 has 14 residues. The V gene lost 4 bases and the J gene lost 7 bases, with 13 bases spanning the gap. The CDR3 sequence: CASSRSLAVGELFF. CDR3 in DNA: TGTGCCAGCAGCCGATCACTAGCTGTCGGGGAGCTGTTTTTT.

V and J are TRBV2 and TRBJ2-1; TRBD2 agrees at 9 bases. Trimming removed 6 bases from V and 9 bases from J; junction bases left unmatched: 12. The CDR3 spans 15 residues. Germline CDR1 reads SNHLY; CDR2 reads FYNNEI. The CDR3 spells CASRDLAGISGEQFF. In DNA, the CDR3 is TGTGCCAGCAGAGACCTAGCGGGAATTAGCGGTGAGCAGTTCTTC.

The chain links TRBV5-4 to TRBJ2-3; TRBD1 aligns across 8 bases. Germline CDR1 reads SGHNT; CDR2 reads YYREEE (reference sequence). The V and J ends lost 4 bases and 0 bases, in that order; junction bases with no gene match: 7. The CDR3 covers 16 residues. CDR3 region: CASSAAGGFSTDTQYF. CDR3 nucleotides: TGTGCCAGCAGCGCCGCAGGGGGCTTCAGCACAGATACGCAGTATTTT.

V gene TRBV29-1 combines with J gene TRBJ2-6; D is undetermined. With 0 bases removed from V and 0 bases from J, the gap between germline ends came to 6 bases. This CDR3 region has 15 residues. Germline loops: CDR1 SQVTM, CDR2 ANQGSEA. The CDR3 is CSVEDQISGANVLTF. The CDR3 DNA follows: TGCAGCGTTGAAGATCAGATCTCTGGGGCCAACGTCCTGACTTTC.

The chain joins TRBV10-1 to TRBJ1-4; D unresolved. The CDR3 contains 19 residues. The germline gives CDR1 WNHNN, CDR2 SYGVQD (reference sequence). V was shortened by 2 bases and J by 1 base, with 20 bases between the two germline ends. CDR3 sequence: CASSEIKDPCFGTNEKLFF. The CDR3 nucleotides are TGCGCCAGCAGTGAGATAAAGGACCCGTGCTTTGGAACTAATGAAAAACTGTTTTTT.

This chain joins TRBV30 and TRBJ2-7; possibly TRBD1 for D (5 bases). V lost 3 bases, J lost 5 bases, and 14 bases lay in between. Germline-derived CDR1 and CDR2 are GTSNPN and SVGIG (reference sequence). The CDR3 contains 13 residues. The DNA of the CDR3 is TGTGCCTGGAGAGGGGCAGGGATCCACGAGCAGTACTTC. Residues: CAWRGAGIHEQYF.

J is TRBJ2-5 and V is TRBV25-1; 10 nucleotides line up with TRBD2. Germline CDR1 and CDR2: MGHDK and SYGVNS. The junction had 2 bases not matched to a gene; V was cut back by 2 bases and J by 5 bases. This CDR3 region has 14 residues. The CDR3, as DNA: TGTGCCAGCAGTGAACTAGCGGGAGCTGAGACCCAGTACTTC. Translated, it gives CASSELAGAETQYF. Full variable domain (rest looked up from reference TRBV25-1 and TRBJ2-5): EADIYQTPRYLVIGTGKKITLECSQTMGHDKMYWYQQDPGMELHLIHYSYGVNSTEKGDLSSESTVSRIRTEHFPLTLESARPSHTSQYLCASSELAGAETQYFGPGTRLLVL.

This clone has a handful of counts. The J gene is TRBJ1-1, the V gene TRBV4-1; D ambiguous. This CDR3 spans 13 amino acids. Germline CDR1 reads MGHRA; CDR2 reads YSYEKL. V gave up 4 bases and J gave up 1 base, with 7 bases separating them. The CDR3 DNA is TGCGCCAGCAGCCCCGACGAGAACACTGAAGCTTTCTTT. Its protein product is CASSPDENTEAFF.

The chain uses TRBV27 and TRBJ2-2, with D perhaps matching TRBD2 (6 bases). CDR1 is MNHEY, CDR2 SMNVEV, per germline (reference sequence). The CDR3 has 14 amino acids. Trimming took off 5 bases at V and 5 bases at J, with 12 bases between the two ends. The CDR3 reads CASSAPGDTGELFF. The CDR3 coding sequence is TGTGCCAGCAGTGCCCCGGGGGATACCGGGGAGCTGTTTTTT.

The DNA of the CDR3 is TGTGCCAGCTCACCTCGTGGCGGGGGGGTTGAGCAGTTCTTC. Translated: CASSPRGGGVEQFF. This chain links TRBV18 with TRBJ2-1, with TRBD2 matching 9 bases. Germline loops: CDR1 KGHSH, CDR2 LQKENI. This CDR3 region has 14 residues. V was clipped by 3 bases and J by 9 bases; unmatched bases: 6.

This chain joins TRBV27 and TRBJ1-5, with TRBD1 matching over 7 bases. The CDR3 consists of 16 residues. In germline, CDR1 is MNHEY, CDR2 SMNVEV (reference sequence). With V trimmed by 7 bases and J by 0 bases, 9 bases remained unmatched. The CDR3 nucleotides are TGTGCCAGCACCATCAAGGGGGACAGTAGCAATCAGCCCCAGCATTTT. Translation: CASTIKGDSSNQPQHF.

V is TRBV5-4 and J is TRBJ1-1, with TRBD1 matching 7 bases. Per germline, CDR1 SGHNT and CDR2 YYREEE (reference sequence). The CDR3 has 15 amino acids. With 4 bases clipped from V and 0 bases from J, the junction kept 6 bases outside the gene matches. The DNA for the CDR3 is TGTGCCAGCAGCATACAGGGGAACATGAACACTGAAGCTTTCTTT. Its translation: CASSIQGNMNTEAFF.

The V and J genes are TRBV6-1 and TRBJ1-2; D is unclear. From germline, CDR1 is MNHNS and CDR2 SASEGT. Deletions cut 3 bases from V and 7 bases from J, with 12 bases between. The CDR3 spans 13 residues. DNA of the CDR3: TGTGCCAGCAGTGAGGTCGGTCTTGGTGGCTACACCTTC. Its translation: CASSEVGLGGYTF.

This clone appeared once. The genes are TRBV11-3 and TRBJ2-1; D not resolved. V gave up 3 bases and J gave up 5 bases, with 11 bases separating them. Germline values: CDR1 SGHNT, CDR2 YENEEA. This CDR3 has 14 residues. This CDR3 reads CASSFLAGDNEQFF. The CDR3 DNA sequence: TGTGCCAGCAGCTTCCTCGCTGGGGACAATGAGCAGTTCTTC.

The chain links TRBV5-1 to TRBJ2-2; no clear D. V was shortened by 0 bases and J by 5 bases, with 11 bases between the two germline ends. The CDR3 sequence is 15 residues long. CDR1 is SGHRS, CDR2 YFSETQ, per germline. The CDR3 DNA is TGCGCCAGCAGCTTGGACCCGGAGTTTACCGGGGAGCTGTTTTTT. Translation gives CASSLDPEFTGELFF.

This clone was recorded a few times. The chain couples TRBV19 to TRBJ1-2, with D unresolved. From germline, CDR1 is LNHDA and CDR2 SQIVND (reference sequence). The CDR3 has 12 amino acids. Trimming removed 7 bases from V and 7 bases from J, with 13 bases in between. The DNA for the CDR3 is TGTGCCAGTATGTATCAAGGGCGTGGCTACACCTTC. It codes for CASMYQGRGYTF.

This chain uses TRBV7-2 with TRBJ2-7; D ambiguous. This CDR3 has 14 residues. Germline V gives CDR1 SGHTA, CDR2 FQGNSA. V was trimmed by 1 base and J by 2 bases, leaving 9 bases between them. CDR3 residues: CASSLVDNAYEQYF. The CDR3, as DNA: TGTGCCAGCAGCTTAGTCGATAATGCCTACGAGCAGTACTTC.

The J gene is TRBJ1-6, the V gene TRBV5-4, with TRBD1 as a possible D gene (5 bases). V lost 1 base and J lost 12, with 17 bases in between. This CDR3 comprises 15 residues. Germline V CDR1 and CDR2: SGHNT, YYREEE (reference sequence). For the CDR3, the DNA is TGTGCCAGCAGCTTGTCCCGGGGACGAGAAGAACCCCTCCACTTT. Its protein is CASSLSRGREEPLHF.

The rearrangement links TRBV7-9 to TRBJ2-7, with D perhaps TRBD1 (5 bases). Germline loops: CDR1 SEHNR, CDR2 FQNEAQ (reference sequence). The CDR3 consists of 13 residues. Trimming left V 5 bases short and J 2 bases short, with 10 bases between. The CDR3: CASSGRQPYEQYF. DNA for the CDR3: TGTGCCAGCAGCGGACGACAGCCCTACGAGCAGTACTTC.

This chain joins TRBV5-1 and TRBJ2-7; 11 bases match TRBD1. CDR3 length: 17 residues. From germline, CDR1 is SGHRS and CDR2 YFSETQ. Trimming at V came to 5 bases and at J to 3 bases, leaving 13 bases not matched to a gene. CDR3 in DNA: TGCGCCAGCAGTACTGGACAGGGGGCGACCTTGGGCTACGAGCAGTACTTC. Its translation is CASSTGQGATLGYEQYF.

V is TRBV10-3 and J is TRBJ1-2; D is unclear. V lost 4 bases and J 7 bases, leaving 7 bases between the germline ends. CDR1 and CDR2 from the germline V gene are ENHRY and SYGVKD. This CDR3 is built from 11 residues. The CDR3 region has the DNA TGTGCCATCAGTGGATCAACTGGCTACACCTTC. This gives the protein CAISGSTGYTF.

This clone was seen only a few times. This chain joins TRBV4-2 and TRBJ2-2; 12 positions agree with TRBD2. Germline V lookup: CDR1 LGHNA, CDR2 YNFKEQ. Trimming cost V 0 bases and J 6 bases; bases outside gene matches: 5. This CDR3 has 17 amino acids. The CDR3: CASSQDPSGGASGELFF. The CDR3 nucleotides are TGTGCCAGCAGCCAAGATCCTAGCGGGGGGGCTTCCGGGGAGCTGTTTTTT.

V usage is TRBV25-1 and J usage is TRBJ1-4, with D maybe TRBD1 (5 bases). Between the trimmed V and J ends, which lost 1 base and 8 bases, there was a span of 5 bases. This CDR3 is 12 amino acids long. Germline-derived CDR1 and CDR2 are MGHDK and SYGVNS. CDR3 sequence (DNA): TGTGCCAGCAGTGAATGGGGGGAAAAACTGTTTTTT. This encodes CASSEWGEKLFF. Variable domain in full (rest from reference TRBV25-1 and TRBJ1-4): EADIYQTPRYLVIGTGKKITLECSQTMGHDKMYWYQQDPGMELHLIHYSYGVNSTEKGDLSSESTVSRIRTEHFPLTLESARPSHTSQYLCASSEWGEKLFFGSGTQLSVL.

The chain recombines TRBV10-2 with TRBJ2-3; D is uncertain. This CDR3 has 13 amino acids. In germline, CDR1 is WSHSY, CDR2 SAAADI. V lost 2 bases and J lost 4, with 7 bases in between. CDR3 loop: CASSERAADTQYF. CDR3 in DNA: TGCGCCAGCAGTGAGCGGGCCGCAGATACGCAGTATTTT.

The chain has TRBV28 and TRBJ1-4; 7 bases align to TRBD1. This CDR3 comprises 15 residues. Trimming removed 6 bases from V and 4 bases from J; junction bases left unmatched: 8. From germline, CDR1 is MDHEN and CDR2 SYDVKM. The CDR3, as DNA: TGTGCCAGCAGGACCCCGGGACAGCGTAATGAAAAACTGTTTTTT. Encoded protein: CASRTPGQRNEKLFF.

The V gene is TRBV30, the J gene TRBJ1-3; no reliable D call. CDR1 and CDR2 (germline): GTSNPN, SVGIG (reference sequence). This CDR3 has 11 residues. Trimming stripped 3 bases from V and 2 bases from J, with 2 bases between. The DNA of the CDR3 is TGTGCCTGGAGCCCTGGAAACACCATATATTTT. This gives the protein CAWSPGNTIYF.

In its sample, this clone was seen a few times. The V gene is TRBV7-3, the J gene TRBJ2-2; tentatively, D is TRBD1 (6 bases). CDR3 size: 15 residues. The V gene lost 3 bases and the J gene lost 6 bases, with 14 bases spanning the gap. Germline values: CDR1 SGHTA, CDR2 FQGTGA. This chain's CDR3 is CASSFGTQRAGELFF. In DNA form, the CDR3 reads TGTGCCAGCAGCTTCGGGACACAGAGGGCCGGGGAGCTGTTTTTT.